This is a list of T cell receptor beta chains from one sample in a study of cytomegalovirus exposure and HLA in healthy donors. The assay was immunoSEQ multiplex PCR, and TCRdb's table has in-frame clones only and misses some. The data hold about 180,000 clones, with roughly three quarters observed a single time. Sample: PBMCs. Receptors were obtained from a woman in her twenties or thirties in good health and CMV-seropositive. Both conserved end residues are part of each CDR3. The size entry is marked missing in some rows and otherwise reads once, few, many or a size class.

V: TRBV7-7
size: -
CDR3: CASSLGRGSYEQYF

V: TRBV5-1
size: -
CDR3: CASSLLTENYGYTF

V: TRBV28
size: -
CDR3: CASSPGIGETQYF

V: TRBV4-3
size: -
CDR3: CASSQDRLQPQHF

V: TRBV28
size: -
CDR3: CASSGGQEGNQPQHF

V: TRBV27
size: few
CDR3: CAREGGETEKLFF

V: TRBV28
size: -
CDR3: CASRPSGQGYEQYF

V: TRBV19
size: -
CDR3: CASSISDQTGFDHEQYF

V: TRBV5-1
size: -
CDR3: CASSRIPGTLNTGELFF

V: TRBV5-6
size: -
CDR3: CASSPLSGAPSYNEQFF

V: TRBV6-5
size: few
CDR3: CASSPQGRTEAFF

V: TRBV19
size: once
CDR3: CASSSSPGYEQFF